This T cell receptor beta chain was sequenced during a study of T cells in Graves' hyperthyroidism and ophthalmopathy. Unmatched junction bases numbered 7, after V lost 10 bases and J lost 9 bases. Looked up from germline, CDR1 is LNHDA and CDR2 is SQIVND (reference sequence). CDR3 length: 12 amino acids. This clonotype was recorded a few times. Hyperthyroidism patients were newly diagnosed, had disease duration under 2 months, and were aged 18 to 65 years. RNA transcripts were the template for amplifying TCR beta CDR3 regions. The HTBI set primed first-round TCR CDR3 RT-PCR. TCRdb passed the multiplex PCR reads through MiXCR, listing each CDR3 protein once. The sample has 300,000 to 400,000 distinct CDR3 sequences; around 13% are singletons.

The chain is built from TRBV19 and TRBJ2-1, with 9 bases identical to TRBD2. The TCR originated in a woman aged 60-75 years with Graves' hyperthyroidism. Sample: blood. The chain's CDR3 is CAISGSLGEQFF. The CDR3 nucleotides are TGTGCCATTAGCGGGAGTCTCGGTGAGCAGTTCTTC.